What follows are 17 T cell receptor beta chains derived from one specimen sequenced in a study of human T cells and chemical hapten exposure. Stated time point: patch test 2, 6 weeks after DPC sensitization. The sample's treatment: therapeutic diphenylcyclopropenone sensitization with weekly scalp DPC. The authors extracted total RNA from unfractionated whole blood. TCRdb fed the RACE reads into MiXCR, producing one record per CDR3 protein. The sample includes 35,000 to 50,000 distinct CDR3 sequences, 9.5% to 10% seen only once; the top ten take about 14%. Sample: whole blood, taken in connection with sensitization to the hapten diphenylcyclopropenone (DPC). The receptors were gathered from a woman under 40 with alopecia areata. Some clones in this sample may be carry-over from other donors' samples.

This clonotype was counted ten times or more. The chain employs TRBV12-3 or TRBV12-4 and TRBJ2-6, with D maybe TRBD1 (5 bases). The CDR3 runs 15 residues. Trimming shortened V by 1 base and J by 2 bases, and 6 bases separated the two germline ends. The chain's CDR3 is CASSLEGAGANVLTF. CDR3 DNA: TGTGCCAGCAGTTTAGAAGGGGCTGGGGCCAACGTCCTGACTTTC.

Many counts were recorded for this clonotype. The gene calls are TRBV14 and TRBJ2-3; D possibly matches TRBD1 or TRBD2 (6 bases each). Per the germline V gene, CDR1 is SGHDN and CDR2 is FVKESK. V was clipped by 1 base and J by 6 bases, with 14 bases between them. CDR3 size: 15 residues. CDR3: CASSQGTRGVDTQYF. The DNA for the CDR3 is TGTGCCAGCAGCCAAGGGACAAGGGGGGTTGATACGCAGTATTTT.

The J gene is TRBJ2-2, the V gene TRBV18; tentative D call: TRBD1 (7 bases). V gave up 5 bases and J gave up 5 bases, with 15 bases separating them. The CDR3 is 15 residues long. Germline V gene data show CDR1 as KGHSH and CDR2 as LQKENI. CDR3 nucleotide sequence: TGTGCCAGCTCATCTCGGGGGACAGAAACCGGGGAGCTGTTTTTT. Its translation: CASSSRGTETGELFF.

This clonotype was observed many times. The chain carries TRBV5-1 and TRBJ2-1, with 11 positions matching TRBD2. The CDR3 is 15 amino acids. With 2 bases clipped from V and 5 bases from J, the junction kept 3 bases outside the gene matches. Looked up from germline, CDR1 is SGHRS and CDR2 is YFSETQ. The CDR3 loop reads CASSLGTSGNNEQFF. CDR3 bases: TGCGCCAGCAGCTTAGGGACTAGCGGAAACAATGAGCAGTTCTTC.

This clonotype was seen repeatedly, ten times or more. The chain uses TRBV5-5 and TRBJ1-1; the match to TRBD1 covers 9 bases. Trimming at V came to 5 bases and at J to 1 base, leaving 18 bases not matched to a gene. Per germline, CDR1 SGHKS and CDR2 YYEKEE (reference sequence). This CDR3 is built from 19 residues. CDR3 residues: CASRWDRAPMVLQNTEAFF. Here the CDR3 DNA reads TGTGCCAGCAGGTGGGACAGGGCACCGATGGTTCTCCAGAACACTGAAGCTTTCTTT. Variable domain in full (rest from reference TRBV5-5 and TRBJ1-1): DAGVTQSPTHLIKTRGQQVTLRCSPISGHKSVSWYQQVLGQGPQFIFQYYEKEERGRGNFPDRFSARQFPNYSSELNVNALLLGDSALYLCASRWDRAPMVLQNTEAFFGQGTRLTVV.

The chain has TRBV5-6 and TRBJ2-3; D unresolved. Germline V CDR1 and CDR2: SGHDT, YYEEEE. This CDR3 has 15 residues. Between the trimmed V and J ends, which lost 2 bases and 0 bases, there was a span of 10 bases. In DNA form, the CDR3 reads TGTGCCAGCAGCTTCTTCGTCTCTAGCACAGATACGCAGTATTTT. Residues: CASSFFVSSTDTQYF.

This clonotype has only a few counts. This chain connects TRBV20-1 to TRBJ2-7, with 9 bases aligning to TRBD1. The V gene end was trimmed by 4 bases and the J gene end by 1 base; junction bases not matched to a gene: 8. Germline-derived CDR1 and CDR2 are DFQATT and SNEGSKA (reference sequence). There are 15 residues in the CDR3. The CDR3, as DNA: TGCAGTGCTACCAATACCGGGACAGGGTCCTACGAGCAGTACTTC. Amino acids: CSATNTGTGSYEQYF.

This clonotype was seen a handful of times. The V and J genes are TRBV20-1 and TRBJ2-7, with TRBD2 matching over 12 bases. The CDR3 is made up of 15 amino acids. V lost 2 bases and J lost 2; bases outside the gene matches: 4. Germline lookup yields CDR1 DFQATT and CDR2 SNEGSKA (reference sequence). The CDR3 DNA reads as TGCAGTGCTAGAACACTAGCGGGGGGAACCTACGAGCAGTACTTC. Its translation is CSARTLAGGTYEQYF.

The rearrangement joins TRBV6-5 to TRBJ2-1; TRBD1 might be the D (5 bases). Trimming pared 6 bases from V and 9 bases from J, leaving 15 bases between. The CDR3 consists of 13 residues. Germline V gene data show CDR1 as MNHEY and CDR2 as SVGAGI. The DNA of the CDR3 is TGTGCCAGCAGCTCCACACGGACAAGTGAGCAGTTCTTC. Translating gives CASSSTRTSEQFF.

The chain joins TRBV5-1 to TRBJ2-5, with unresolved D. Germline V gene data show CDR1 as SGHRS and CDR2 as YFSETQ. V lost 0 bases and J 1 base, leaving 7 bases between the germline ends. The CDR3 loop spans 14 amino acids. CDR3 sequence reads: CASSLGGFQETQYF. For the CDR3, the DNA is TGCGCCAGCAGCTTGGGGGGTTTCCAAGAGACCCAGTACTTC.

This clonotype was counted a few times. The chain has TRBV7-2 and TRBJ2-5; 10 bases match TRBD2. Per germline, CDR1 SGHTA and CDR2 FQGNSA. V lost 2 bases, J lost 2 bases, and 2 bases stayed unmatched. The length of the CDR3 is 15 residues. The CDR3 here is CASSLSTSGQETQYF. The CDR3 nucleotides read TGTGCCAGCAGCTTATCGACTAGCGGGCAAGAGACCCAGTACTTC.

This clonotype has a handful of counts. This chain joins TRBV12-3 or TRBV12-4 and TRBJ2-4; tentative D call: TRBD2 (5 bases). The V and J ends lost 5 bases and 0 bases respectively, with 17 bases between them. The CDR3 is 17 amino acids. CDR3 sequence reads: CASSTPRGSEAKNIQYF. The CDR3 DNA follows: TGTGCCAGCAGTACCCCCCGGGGTAGTGAAGCCAAAAACATTCAGTACTTC.

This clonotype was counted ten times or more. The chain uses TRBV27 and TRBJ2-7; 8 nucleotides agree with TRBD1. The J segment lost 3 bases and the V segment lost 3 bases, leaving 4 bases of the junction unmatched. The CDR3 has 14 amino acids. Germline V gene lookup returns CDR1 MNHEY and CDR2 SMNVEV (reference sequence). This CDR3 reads CASSLQQGGYEQYF. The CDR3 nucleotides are TGTGCCAGCAGTTTGCAACAGGGGGGCTACGAGCAGTACTTC.

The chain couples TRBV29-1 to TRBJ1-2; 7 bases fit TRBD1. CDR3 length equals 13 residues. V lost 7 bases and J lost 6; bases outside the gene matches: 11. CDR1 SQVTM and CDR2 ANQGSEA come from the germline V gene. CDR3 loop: CSATQQGPDGYTF. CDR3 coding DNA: TGCAGCGCCACCCAACAGGGGCCAGATGGCTACACCTTC. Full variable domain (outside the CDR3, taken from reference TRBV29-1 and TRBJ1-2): SAVISQKPSRDICQRGTSLTIQCQVDSQVTMMFWYRQQPGQSLTLIATANQGSEATYESGFVIDKFPISRPNLTFSTLTVSNMSPEDSSIYLCSATQQGPDGYTFGSGTRLTVV.

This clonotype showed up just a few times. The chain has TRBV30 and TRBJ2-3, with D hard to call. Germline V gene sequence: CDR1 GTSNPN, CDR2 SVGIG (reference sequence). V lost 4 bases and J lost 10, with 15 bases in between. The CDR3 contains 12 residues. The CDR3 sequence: CAWITVGSAQYF. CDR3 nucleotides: TGTGCCTGGATTACCGTGGGGTCCGCGCAGTATTTT.

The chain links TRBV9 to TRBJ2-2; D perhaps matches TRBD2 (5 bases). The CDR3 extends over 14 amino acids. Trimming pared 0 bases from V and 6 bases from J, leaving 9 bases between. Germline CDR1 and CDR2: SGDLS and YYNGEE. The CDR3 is CASSVAGSPGELFF. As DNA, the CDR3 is TGTGCCAGCAGCGTAGCTGGGAGTCCCGGGGAGCTGTTTTTT. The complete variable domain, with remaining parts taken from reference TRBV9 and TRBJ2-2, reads DSGVTQTPKHLITATGQRVTLRCSPRSGDLSVYWYQQSLDQGLQFLIQYYNGEERAKGNILERFSAQQFPDLHSELNLSSLELGDSALYFCASSVAGSPGELFFGEGSRLTVL.

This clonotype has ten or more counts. The CDR3 DNA follows: TGTGCCAGTATGGGGAGGTTAAACTATGGCTACACCTTC. Encoded protein: CASMGRLNYGYTF. The J gene is TRBJ1-2, the V gene TRBV19; D is unclear. Trimming stripped 7 bases from V and 2 bases from J, with 11 bases between. The CDR3 covers 13 residues. Germline V gene data show CDR1 as LNHDA and CDR2 as SQIVND (reference sequence).